This is a list of T cell receptor beta chains from one sample in a study of blood T cell repertoires in COVID-19. The table came from immunoSEQ multiplex PCR; TCRdb's copy has only in-frame clones and leaves some out. The data contain about 320,000 clones, approximately 85% of them singletons. Sequencing was carried out using peripheral blood. Receptor source: a human donor in a cohort sampled during active COVID-19. Both conserved end residues are part of each CDR3. D genes are given only for firm matches. A row's size may be missing; if present it is once, few, many or a size class.

cdr3_nt: TGTGCCAGCAGCTCCCAGGGGAACACTGAAGCTTTCTTT; cdr3_aa: CASSSQGNTEAFF; d_call: NA; clone_size: NA; v_call: TRBV7-9; j_call: TRBJ1-1
cdr3_nt: TGTGCCAGCAGCCAATTAGGACGCAGGGATGAAAAACTGTTTTTT; cdr3_aa: CASSQLGRRDEKLFF; d_call: NA; clone_size: NA; v_call: TRBV7-2; j_call: TRBJ1-4
cdr3_nt: TGTGCCAGTAGCTCTACTCGGGGACAGGAAGCTTTCTTT; cdr3_aa: CASSSTRGQEAFF; d_call: TRBD1; clone_size: NA; v_call: TRBV19; j_call: TRBJ1-1
cdr3_nt: TGTGCCAGTAGCTTTGTAAACTATGGCTACACCTTC; cdr3_aa: CASSFVNYGYTF; d_call: NA; clone_size: NA; v_call: TRBV19; j_call: TRBJ1-2
cdr3_nt: TGTGCCAGCTCACCTGGGGACCGCCGGGAGGGCTACACCTTC; cdr3_aa: CASSPGDRREGYTF; d_call: NA; clone_size: NA; v_call: TRBV18; j_call: TRBJ1-2
cdr3_nt: TGTGCCTGGAGCCTACAGGGGGGGAACACTGAAGCTTTCTTT; cdr3_aa: CAWSLQGGNTEAFF; d_call: TRBD1; clone_size: NA; v_call: TRBV30; j_call: TRBJ1-1
cdr3_nt: TGTGCCAGCAGTTTAACTCCCGCGGTCCCCCCGTTGAACGTTGAAGCTTTCTTT; cdr3_aa: CASSLTPAVPPLNVEAFF; d_call: NA; clone_size: once; v_call: TRBV27; j_call: TRBJ1-1
cdr3_nt: TGTGCCAGCAGTTTAGTGGACATCTACGAGCAGTACTTC; cdr3_aa: CASSLVDIYEQYF; d_call: NA; clone_size: NA; v_call: TRBV12-3/TRBV12-4; j_call: TRBJ2-7
cdr3_nt: TGTGCCATGGCGTGGACTATTTCAGATACGCAGTATTTT; cdr3_aa: CAMAWTISDTQYF; d_call: NA; clone_size: NA; v_call: TRBV6-5; j_call: TRBJ2-3
cdr3_nt: TGCACCAGCAGCCAAGTAGAGTACAGTAAGACCTACGAGCAGTACTTC; cdr3_aa: CTSSQVEYSKTYEQYF; d_call: NA; clone_size: NA; v_call: TRBV1; j_call: TRBJ2-7
cdr3_nt: TGTGCCAGCACCTTTACAATGAACACTGAAGCTTTCTTT; cdr3_aa: CASTFTMNTEAFF; d_call: NA; clone_size: few; v_call: TRBV11-2; j_call: TRBJ1-1
cdr3_nt: TGTGCCAGCAATTATCCAAACAATGAGCAGTTCTTC; cdr3_aa: CASNYPNNEQFF; d_call: NA; clone_size: NA; v_call: TRBV6-5; j_call: TRBJ2-1
cdr3_nt: TGTGCCACCAGTGATCCCGGACTAGCGGGGAGGGATACGCAGTATTTT; cdr3_aa: CATSDPGLAGRDTQYF; d_call: TRBD2; clone_size: once; v_call: TRBV24-1; j_call: TRBJ2-3
cdr3_nt: TGCGCCAGCAGCTCGTGGGACAGTAACTATGGCTACACCTTC; cdr3_aa: CASSSWDSNYGYTF; d_call: TRBD1; clone_size: NA; v_call: TRBV5-1; j_call: TRBJ1-2
cdr3_nt: TGTGCCAGCAGCTACCCGGGAAGTAGGACAGGGGAGTATTTT; cdr3_aa: CASSYPGSRTGEYF; d_call: TRBD1; clone_size: NA; v_call: TRBV5-6; j_call: TRBJ2-3
cdr3_nt: TGCGCCAGCAGCGACAGGACCAACTATAATTCACCCCTCCACTTT; cdr3_aa: CASSDRTNYNSPLHF; d_call: NA; clone_size: NA; v_call: TRBV4-1; j_call: TRBJ1-6
cdr3_nt: TGTGCCACCAGCAGAGATCGTCTGAGCACTGAAGCTTTCTTT; cdr3_aa: CATSRDRLSTEAFF; d_call: NA; clone_size: NA; v_call: TRBV15; j_call: TRBJ1-1
cdr3_nt: TGTGCCACAGACAGGGTAAATTCACCCCTCCACTTT; cdr3_aa: CATDRVNSPLHF; d_call: TRBD1; clone_size: NA; v_call: TRBV6-5; j_call: TRBJ1-6
cdr3_nt: TGTGCCAGCAGCCCCGGGGGTTACACTGAAGCTTTCTTT; cdr3_aa: CASSPGGYTEAFF; d_call: NA; clone_size: NA; v_call: TRBV6-4; j_call: TRBJ1-1
cdr3_nt: TGTGCCAGTAGTATAGCGAGGCGGCTCACCGGGGAGCTGTTTTTT; cdr3_aa: CASSIARRLTGELFF; d_call: NA; clone_size: NA; v_call: TRBV19; j_call: TRBJ2-2
cdr3_nt: TGCGCCAGCAGCTTGGCCCTTACAGGGGGCCATGGCTACACCTTC; cdr3_aa: CASSLALTGGHGYTF; d_call: TRBD1; clone_size: once; v_call: TRBV5-1; j_call: TRBJ1-2
cdr3_nt: TGTGCCACCCGGGGACAGAAAGGCCACGAGCAGTACTTC; cdr3_aa: CATRGQKGHEQYF; d_call: TRBD1; clone_size: NA; v_call: TRBV2; j_call: TRBJ2-7
cdr3_nt: TGTGCCAGCAGCCTATCGGTGGCAGGGGTAGGCTACACCTTC; cdr3_aa: CASSLSVAGVGYTF; d_call: NA; clone_size: NA; v_call: TRBV6-5; j_call: TRBJ1-2
cdr3_nt: TGTGCCAGCAGCCTCCAGGGTCTCGGCCCCTACGAGCAGTACTTC; cdr3_aa: CASSLQGLGPYEQYF; d_call: NA; clone_size: NA; v_call: TRBV3-1/TRBV3-2; j_call: TRBJ2-7
cdr3_nt: TGTGCCAGCAGTGACCGGGACAGGGATGGCTACACCTTC; cdr3_aa: CASSDRDRDGYTF; d_call: TRBD1; clone_size: NA; v_call: TRBV25-1; j_call: TRBJ1-2
cdr3_nt: TGTGCCACTCGGACAGGAATGAACACTGAAGCTTTCTTT; cdr3_aa: CATRTGMNTEAFF; d_call: TRBD1; clone_size: NA; v_call: TRBV10-3; j_call: TRBJ1-1